This T cell receptor (beta chain) appears in the sequencing data of a study of shared clonotypes between healthy human individuals. About the study: For every donor, three CD4 naive, three CD4 memory, two CD8 naive and one CD8 memory plates were used.

Broader study findings: Blood was the sole source, and tissue repertoires probably differ. Generally, naive subsets (rather than memory subsets) showed larger estimated richness.

Free of recent acute infections or vaccinations, the donors were healthy HIV-negative adults. Note on this clone: Antigen unknown.

The method was immunoSEQ multiplex PCR; TCRdb's version includes in-frame clones alone and lacks a portion of them. The table records millions of clones, 90% to 95% of them present only once. Trimming shortened V by 0 bases and J by 5 bases, and 13 bases separated the two germline ends. The CDR3 is 15 residues long. The germline CDR1 and CDR2 sequences are LNHDA and SQIVND (reference sequence). The sample was naive CD4+ T cells sorted from blood. Noted subset: CD45RA+ positively selected. The chain is built from TRBV19 and TRBJ1-2, with D unresolved. This TCR derives from a man between 18 and 29 years old in good health. DNA of the CDR3: TGTGCCAGTAGTATAGATTATTGGGCCGAGTATGGCTACACCTTC. It translates to CASSIDYWAEYGYTF.